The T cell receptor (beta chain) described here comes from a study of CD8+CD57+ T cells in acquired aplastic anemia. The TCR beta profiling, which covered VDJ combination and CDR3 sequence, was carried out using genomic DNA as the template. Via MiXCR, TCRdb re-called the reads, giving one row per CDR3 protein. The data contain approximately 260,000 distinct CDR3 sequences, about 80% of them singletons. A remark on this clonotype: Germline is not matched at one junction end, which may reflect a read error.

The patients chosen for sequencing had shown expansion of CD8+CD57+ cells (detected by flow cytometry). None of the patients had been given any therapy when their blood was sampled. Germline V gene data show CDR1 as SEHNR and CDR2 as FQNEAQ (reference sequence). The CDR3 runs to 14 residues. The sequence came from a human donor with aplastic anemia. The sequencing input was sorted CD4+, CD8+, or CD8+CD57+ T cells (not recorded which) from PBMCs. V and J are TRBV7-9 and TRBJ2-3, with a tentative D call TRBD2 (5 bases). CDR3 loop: CASSLERSAERDEF. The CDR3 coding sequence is TGTGCCAGCAGCTTAGAAAGAAGCGCCGAGAGGGATGAGTTT.